Listed here are 27 T cell receptor beta chains from one sample, sequenced in a study of blood T cell repertoires in COVID-19. Data came from immunoSEQ multiplex PCR; TCRdb stores just in-frame clones and leaves some out. The table has 150,000 to 200,000 clones, approximately 90% seen once; the top ten hold about 6.6%. Material: PBMCs or T cells enriched from blood (not recorded which). The receptors originated from a woman aged 50 to 65 who had recovered from COVID-19.

The chain is built from TRBV6-5 and TRBJ1-4; 7 bases line up with TRBD1. The V gene end was trimmed by 8 bases and the J gene end by 7 bases; junction bases not matched to a gene: 13. Germline V gene sequence: CDR1 MNHEY, CDR2 SVGAGI. The length of the CDR3 is 15 residues. CDR3 sequence: CASGVQDRVSEKLFF. In DNA, the CDR3 is TGTGCCAGCGGGGTTCAAGACAGGGTTAGTGAAAAACTGTTTTTT.

The V and J genes are TRBV6-5 and TRBJ1-6; TRBD1 is a possible D gene (5 bases). Germline CDR1 and CDR2: MNHEY and SVGAGI. The CDR3 sequence is 15 residues long. Trimming cost V 8 bases and J 2 bases, with 13 bases left between them. The CDR3 DNA follows: TGTGCCAGCCGGGGGGAGCGGCCCTATAATTCACCCCTCCACTTT. The encoded protein is CASRGERPYNSPLHF.

V usage is TRBV6-5 and J usage is TRBJ1-2, with 7 bases matching TRBD1. The CDR3 is 13 amino acids. The trim removed 6 bases at V and 8 bases at J, leaving 9 bases unmatched. Germline CDR1 reads MNHEY; CDR2 reads SVGAGI. Written as DNA, the CDR3 is TGTGCCAGCAGGGAGGGGGCGCTGGGCGGCTACACCTTC. Protein product: CASREGALGGYTF.

The chain carries TRBV2 and TRBJ2-1; the match to TRBD1 covers 9 bases. This CDR3 spans 15 amino acids. Germline V gene lookup returns CDR1 SNHLY and CDR2 FYNNEI. V shed 4 bases and J 4 bases; nucleotides not matched to a gene: 5. The CDR3 DNA reads as TGTGCCAGCAGTGCCCGGACAGGGGTTTACAATGAGCAGTTCTTC. It codes for CASSARTGVYNEQFF.

V and J are TRBV5-1 and TRBJ2-7; possibly TRBD1 for D (5 bases). Germline-derived CDR1 and CDR2 are SGHRS and YFSETQ. The V end lost 4 bases, the J end lost 0 bases, and 17 bases lay between the germline ends. This CDR3 is 16 amino acids long. CDR3 in amino acids: CASSRIEDTLSYEQYF. In DNA form, the CDR3 reads TGCGCCAGCAGCCGAATTGAGGACACCCTCTCCTACGAGCAGTACTTC.

Notes on this clone: The sample has other DNA sequences that encode this CDR3 too. V gene TRBV11-2 combines with J gene TRBJ1-2; D not certain. The germline V and J ends were trimmed by 5 bases and 8 bases, with 15 bases remaining between them. CDR3 length: 13 amino acids. CDR1 and CDR2 (germline): SGHAT, FQNNGV. DNA for the CDR3: TGTGCCAGCAGCCCAACCTACCCGGGAGGCTACACCTTC. Its translation: CASSPTYPGGYTF.

This chain connects TRBV6-2 or TRBV6-3 to TRBJ1-5; no clear D. Trimming left V 6 bases short and J 3 bases short, with 9 bases between. The CDR3 spans 13 residues. In germline, CDR1 is MNHEY, CDR2 SVGEGT. CDR3 sequence reads: CASSIQNNQPQHF. Written as DNA, the CDR3 is TGTGCCAGCAGCATTCAGAACAATCAGCCCCAGCATTTT.

The chain carries TRBV9 and TRBJ1-1; TRBD1 agrees at 7 bases. The germline gives CDR1 SGDLS, CDR2 YYNGEE. Trimming removed 3 bases from V and 0 bases from J; junction bases left unmatched: 2. The CDR3 totals 14 residues. This chain's CDR3 is CASSAGGMNTEAFF. In DNA form, the CDR3 reads TGTGCCAGCAGCGCAGGGGGTATGAACACTGAAGCTTTCTTT.

The V and J genes are TRBV7-2 and TRBJ2-5; D gene uncertain. The CDR3 is 13 amino acids. Per the germline V gene, CDR1 is SGHTA and CDR2 is FQGNSA. V dropped 2 bases and J dropped 5 bases, with 9 bases sitting between them. CDR3 DNA: TGTGCCAGCAGCTTATATATGGAGGAGACCCAGTACTTC. Its translation is CASSLYMEETQYF.

This chain joins TRBV6-5 and TRBJ1-5; D remains unclear. V was pared by 6 bases and J by 5 bases, with 11 bases between. This CDR3 comprises 13 residues. Per germline, CDR1 MNHEY and CDR2 SVGAGI. The CDR3 is CASRAGNYQPQHF. CDR3 bases: TGTGCCAGCAGGGCGGGGAACTATCAGCCCCAGCATTTT.

The gene calls are TRBV6-2 or TRBV6-3 and TRBJ2-7, with no clear D. The CDR3 length is 13 residues. CDR1 and CDR2 from the germline V gene are MNHEY and SVGEGT. Trimming took 2 bases from V and 3 from J, leaving 8 bases between them. The CDR3 loop is CASSYPPSYEQYF. Written as DNA, the CDR3 is TGTGCCAGCAGTTACCCTCCCAGCTACGAGCAGTACTTC.

The V and J genes are TRBV5-6 and TRBJ2-7; 7 bases are a match to TRBD2. This CDR3 has 12 residues. Trimming removed 4 bases from V and 7 bases from J; junction bases left unmatched: 5. Looked up from germline, CDR1 is SGHDT and CDR2 is YYEEEE. This CDR3 is CASSGRGGEQYF. As DNA, the CDR3 is TGTGCCAGCAGCGGGAGGGGTGGAGAGCAGTACTTC.

The V gene is TRBV11-1, the J gene TRBJ1-5, with 10 nucleotides matching TRBD1. CDR3 length: 15 amino acids. V lost 5 bases and J lost 6; bases outside the gene matches: 7. From germline, CDR1 is SGHAT and CDR2 FQDESV (reference sequence). This CDR3 is CASSPDRGFGQPQHF. CDR3 DNA sequence: TGTGCCAGCAGCCCGGACAGGGGGTTTGGTCAGCCCCAGCATTTT.

The chain carries TRBV29-1 and TRBJ1-1, with 11 positions matching TRBD1. CDR1 SQVTM and CDR2 ANQGSEA come from the germline V gene. J lost 6 bases, V lost 1 base, and 1 base had no gene match. This CDR3 has 13 residues. The CDR3 DNA is TGCAGCGTTGAAGGGACAGGGGGCCCTGAAGCTTTCTTT. Translating it yields CSVEGTGGPEAFF.

The rearrangement uses TRBV19 and TRBJ2-7; 9 bases match TRBD1. J was trimmed by 0 bases and V by 3 bases; bases with no gene match: 6. Germline assignment: CDR1 LNHDA and CDR2 SQIVND (reference sequence). The CDR3 covers 16 residues. CDR3 amino acids: CASSIIPGQGSYEQYF. The CDR3 region has the DNA TGTGCCAGTAGTATTATTCCGGGACAGGGCTCCTACGAGCAGTACTTC.

The J gene is TRBJ1-2, the V gene TRBV24-1, with TRBD1 matching over 10 bases. This CDR3 contains 14 residues. Losses at the gene ends were 8 bases for V and 8 bases for J; bases not matched to a gene: 10. Germline lookup yields CDR1 KGHDR and CDR2 SFDVKD. Here the CDR3 DNA reads TGTGCCACCACCCGAGGGACAGGGGCGTCGGGCTACACCTTC. The encoded protein is CATTRGTGASGYTF.

The chain employs TRBV24-1 and TRBJ2-7; TRBD1 matches at 7 bases. The J segment lost 0 bases and the V segment lost 2 bases, leaving 3 bases of the junction unmatched. Looked up from germline, CDR1 is KGHDR and CDR2 is SFDVKD. CDR3 length: 15 residues. CDR3 in amino acids: CATSDSTGVSYEQYF. CDR3 DNA sequence: TGTGCCACCAGTGATTCCACAGGGGTCTCCTACGAGCAGTACTTC.

This sequence joins TRBV25-1 and TRBJ2-7; 10 bases match TRBD1. Trimming at V came to 3 bases and at J to 5 bases, leaving 7 bases not matched to a gene. Germline V gives CDR1 MGHDK, CDR2 SYGVNS. CDR3 size: 15 residues. DNA of the CDR3: TGTGCCAGCAGTGATCTTGGGACAGGGGTCAACGAGCAGTACTTC. It codes for CASSDLGTGVNEQYF.

The chain has TRBV18 and TRBJ2-4; D is possibly TRBD1 (6 bases). Looked up from germline, CDR1 is KGHSH and CDR2 is LQKENI. Deletions cut 5 bases from V and 3 bases from J, with 11 bases between. The CDR3 contains 14 residues. The CDR3 loop reads CASSGQQGKNIQYF. As DNA, the CDR3 is TGTGCCAGCTCAGGACAGCAGGGCAAAAACATTCAGTACTTC.

The chain recombines TRBV6-6 with TRBJ1-3, with D perhaps TRBD1 (5 bases). The CDR3 sequence is 17 residues long. Trimming pared 5 bases from V and 0 bases from J, leaving 17 bases between. CDR1 and CDR2 from the germline V gene are MNHNY and SVGAGI (reference sequence). The DNA for the CDR3 is TGTGCCAGCAGTCCGAGGCGGGGCGGGAGCTCTGGAAACACCATATATTTT. This gives the protein CASSPRRGGSSGNTIYF.

This clone has a single count. The rearrangement links TRBV5-8 to TRBJ1-1; maybe TRBD1 (6 bases). V was trimmed by 6 bases and J by 4 bases, leaving 10 bases between them. The CDR3 contains 12 residues. CDR1 SGHTS and CDR2 YDEGEE come from the germline V gene. The CDR3 here is CASKGGSTEAFF. The CDR3 DNA follows: TGTGCCAGCAAGGGGGGGAGCACTGAAGCTTTCTTT.

This chain connects TRBV5-5 to TRBJ2-3; 7 nucleotides align to TRBD1. Germline V gene sequence: CDR1 SGHKS, CDR2 YYEKEE (reference sequence). V was pared by 2 bases and J by 6 bases, with 9 bases of the junction left unmatched. This CDR3 region has 15 residues. Written as DNA, the CDR3 is TGTGCCAGCAGCTTTACCGGGACAGAGGCCGATACGCAGTATTTT. It is translated as CASSFTGTEADTQYF.

V usage is TRBV7-2 and J usage is TRBJ1-2; D unresolved. This CDR3 has 13 amino acids. Per the germline V gene, CDR1 is SGHTA and CDR2 is FQGNSA. Trimming pared 3 bases from V and 4 bases from J, leaving 9 bases between. This chain's CDR3 is CASSLGRSYGYTF. The CDR3 DNA reads TGTGCCAGCAGCTTGGGGAGGAGCTATGGCTACACCTTC.

The chain links TRBV27 to TRBJ2-3; D possibly corresponds to TRBD2 (7 bases). The CDR3 has 21 residues. V was trimmed by 5 bases and J by 2 bases, leaving 32 bases between them. CDR1 is MNHEY, CDR2 SMNVEV, per germline (reference sequence). The DNA of the CDR3 is TGTGCCAGCAGTCCCAGGGGTGGGGGGGTCTCGGCCACCCTTTTCACAGATACGCAGTATTTT. This encodes CASSPRGGGVSATLFTDTQYF.

The genes are TRBV2 and TRBJ2-7; D possibly corresponds to TRBD2 (6 bases). This CDR3 is 11 amino acids long. Deletions cut 9 bases from V and 1 base from J, with 7 bases between. The germline gives CDR1 SNHLY, CDR2 FYNNEI. The CDR3 DNA sequence: TGTGCCAGAGGGACTTCCTACGAGCAGTACTTC. Its protein is CARGTSYEQYF.

V and J are TRBV18 and TRBJ2-2, with 10 nucleotides matching TRBD2. The junction had 6 bases not matched to a gene; V was cut back by 0 bases and J by 2 bases. In germline, CDR1 is KGHSH, CDR2 LQKENI. The CDR3 totals 18 residues. The CDR3 sequence is CASSPPESGGANTGELFF. CDR3 bases: TGTGCCAGCTCACCACCGGAAAGCGGGGGGGCAAACACCGGGGAGCTGTTTTTT.

The CDR3 DNA reads as TGTGCCAGCAGCCAAGGCGGGACAGGGGGTTCACCCCTCCACTTT. Its protein is CASSQGGTGGSPLHF. This rearrangement joins TRBV3-1 (or the pseudogene TRBV3-2) to TRBJ1-6; 11 nucleotides line up with TRBD1. Trimming cost V 1 base and J 9 bases; bases outside gene matches: 2. This CDR3 is built from 15 residues. CDR1 LGHDT and CDR2 YNNKEL come from the germline V gene (reference sequence).